This T cell receptor beta chain was sequenced in a study of T cell responses to AZD1222 COVID-19 vaccine. Germline values: CDR1 LNHDA, CDR2 SQIVND (reference sequence). The ends lost 7 bases at V and 10 bases at J; junction bases unmatched: 6. The CDR3 length is 14 residues. The assay was immunoSEQ multiplex PCR, and TCRdb's table has in-frame clones only and misses some. The sample consists of 100,000 to 150,000 clones, 75% to 90% of them appearing once. The chain recombines TRBV19 with TRBJ1-6; 11 bases agree with TRBD1. The sample was peripheral blood, taken on day 0 of AZD1222 vaccination. This TCR came from an adult in good health. CDR3 residues: CASTRDRGLSPLHF. The DNA for the CDR3 is TGTGCCAGTACCCGGGACAGGGGGTTGTCACCCCTCCACTTT.